This T cell receptor beta chain was sequenced in a study of PD-1 blockade in classical Hodgkin lymphoma. General study findings and limits: At baseline, newly diagnosed patients reportedly showed less TCR diversity than healthy donors. Repertoires differed for reasons still undefined, possibly disease activity or prior therapy.

The CDR3 is 14 amino acids. In germline, CDR1 is KGHSH, CDR2 LQKENI. Regarding this clone: Antigen: not known. Germline and junction disagree at one end, which may indicate a read error.

The repertoire was sequenced with immunoSEQ multiplex PCR; TCRdb's copy has only in-frame clones and lacks some. Of fewer than 35,000 clones in the sample, about nine tenths were seen once. Noted time point: newly diagnosed, previously untreated cHL patient sample. By magnetic negative selection, CD4+ T cells were purified from thawed PBMCs. Newly diagnosed classical Hodgkin lymphoma PBMCs, still untreated, provided the comparison samples. This TCR was sampled from a human donor with classical Hodgkin lymphoma. Source material: CD4+ T cells from blood. The J gene is TRBJ1-4, the V gene TRBV18; D is uncertain. The CDR3 nucleotides are TGTGCCAGCTCACCCCTGCCAACGAATGAAAAACTGTTTTTT. Protein product: CASSPLPTNEKLFF.